Sequencing of this T cell receptor beta chain was carried out in a study of T cell responses to AZD1222 COVID-19 vaccine. On this clone itself: Its antigen is currently unknown.

This CDR3 comprises 18 residues. CDR1 and CDR2 from the germline V gene are WNHNN and SYGVQD (reference sequence). The V end was cut by 3 bases, the J end by 3 bases, with 22 bases between. General observations from the study: Clonal diversity was possibly underestimated; the donors were predominantly white British and more often female.

Profiled with immunoSEQ multiplex PCR; TCRdb holds only in-frame clones, not every one. The sample gives 100,000 to 120,000 clones, around 93% of which show up once; roughly 7.6% is in the top ten. The chain joins TRBV10-1 to TRBJ2-3; a possible D gene is TRBD1 (5 bases). Material: peripheral blood, obtained on day 0 of AZD1222 vaccination. The sequence came from an adult in good health. CDR3 bases: TGCGCCAGCAGTGATTACCCCCAGGGATCTTGGGGAACAGATACGCAGTATTTT. Protein: CASSDYPQGSWGTDTQYF.